These 17 T cell receptor beta chains originate from one sample sequenced in a study of tumor-infiltrating lymphocytes in primary liver carcinoma. TCR beta cDNA came from approximately 0.55 ug total RNA, primed with a constant-region primer. A slightly modified ARM-PCR protocol with three nested multiplex PCR rounds produced these TCR beta libraries. TRBV1-TRBV30 forward primers paired with a C-beta reverse primer were used in the first two PCR rounds, which ran approximately 10 cycles each. A single record per CDR3 protein comes from TCRdb applying MiXCR to the multiplex PCR reads. The data contain approximately 92,000 distinct CDR3 sequences, 55% to 75% of them singletons. The approximately 17-32 mg bulk tissue piece was not sorted before simultaneous RNA and DNA extraction. Material: tumor-adjacent normal liver tissue. The receptor source for this set is a man in his forties or fifties with primary liver carcinoma and hepatitis B virus infection.

This clonotype showed up many times. V is TRBV6-6 and J is TRBJ2-2; D remains ambiguous. Trimming left V 5 bases short and J 5 bases short, with 15 bases between. There are 15 residues in the CDR3. Germline V gene data show CDR1 as MNHNY and CDR2 as SVGAGI (reference sequence). CDR3 in amino acids: CASSTTERWTGELFF. For the CDR3, the DNA is TGTGCCAGCAGTACGACCGAGAGGTGGACCGGGGAGCTGTTTTTT.

Points on this clonotype: An end of the junction differs from the germline gene, which may be a read error. The chain couples TRBV11-2 to TRBJ2-5; 8 bases are a match to TRBD1. CDR1 is SGHAT and CDR2 is FQNNGV in the germline V gene. The CDR3 is 15 amino acids. The CDR3 DNA reads TGTGCCAACAGCTTGGGGGCAGGGGGCCGTGAGACACAATACTTC. Translation: CANSLGAGGRETQYF.

Worth noting for this clonotype: A much larger clone is a single base away; this may be a read error. The CDR3 end shows no conserved phenylalanine or tryptophan, and so a read error is likely. Because the CDR3's place on the DNA is in doubt, the DNA is left out and the CDR3 is given as listed by TCRdb. The V gene is TRBV6-5, the J gene TRBJ2-7; the table assigns TRBD1, which was not confirmed against the DNA. Germline V gives CDR1 MNHEY, CDR2 SVGAGI. The CDR3 extends over 11 residues, inclusive of both ends. The CDR3 sequence is CASSYASLFYL.

A remark on this clonotype: Compared with germline, one end of the junction differs, possibly owing to a read error. The chain combines TRBV28 with TRBJ1-5, with D hard to call. The CDR3 is 11 amino acids. CDR1 is MDHEN and CDR2 is SYDVKM in the germline V gene. CDR3 nucleotide sequence: TGTGTCAGCAGTTTTGATCAGCCCCAGCATTTT. Translation: CVSSFDQPQHF.

For this clonotype: The junction departs from germline at one end; a sequencing error may be responsible. The chain joins TRBV29-1 to TRBJ2-5; 13 nucleotides agree with TRBD2. The germline V gene has CDR1 SQVTM and CDR2 ANQGSEA. The CDR3 runs to 16 residues. The chain's CDR3 is CGVTPGTSGNEESQYF. CDR3 nucleotide sequence: TGCGGCGTGACGCCAGGGACTAGCGGGAATGAAGAGTCCCAGTACTTC.

Concerning this clonotype: An end of the junction does not agree with germline; a read error may underlie this. The chain combines TRBV11-2 with TRBJ1-4; a weak D match, TRBD1 (5 bases). The CDR3 is made up of 18 amino acids. CDR1 and CDR2 from the germline V gene are SGHAT and FQNNGV. The CDR3 bases are TGTGCCAGCAGCTTAGGATCCCCCCTAGGGGCAACTAATGAAAAATTGTTTTTT. Protein product: CASSLGSPLGATNEKLFF.

Comments on this clonotype: The conserved phenylalanine or tryptophan is not found at the CDR3 terminus, so this likely reflects a read error. This chain uses TRBV4-1 with TRBJ2-5; TRBD1 is a possible D gene (5 bases). Trimming left V 1 base short and J 4 bases short, with 25 bases between. In germline, CDR1 is MGHRA, CDR2 YSYEKL. CDR3 length equals 19 residues. The CDR3 region has the DNA TGCGCCAGCAGCCAAGGACACGGAAGGACAACACGAGGCGCAGAGACCCAGTACTAC. It is translated as CASSQGHGRTTRGAETQYY.

In its sample, this clonotype was seen once. A read error is likely, as this CDR3 ends without the conserved phenylalanine or tryptophan. The J gene is TRBJ2-5, the V gene TRBV13, with D tentatively TRBD2 (5 bases). Germline V CDR1 and CDR2: PRHDT, FYEKMQ (reference sequence). This CDR3 region has 14 residues. CDR3 in DNA: TGTGCGAGCAGCTTACGGTCAAGCGGAGAGACCCAGTACATC. Its protein is CASSLRSSGETQYI.

This clonotype was observed at least ten times. The chain couples TRBV12-3 or TRBV12-4 to TRBJ2-3; 11 bases fit TRBD2. The trim removed 5 bases at V and 3 bases at J, leaving 4 bases unmatched. The CDR3 is 15 residues long. In DNA, the CDR3 is TGTGCCAGCAGTCCCGGGACTAGCGGAACAGATACGCAGTATTTT. Residues: CASSPGTSGTDTQYF.

To note about this clonotype: The germline gene is not matched at one end of the junction; a read error may be the cause. The genes are TRBV6-1 and TRBJ2-1; D may be TRBD2 (5 bases). In germline, CDR1 is MNHNS, CDR2 SASEGT. CDR3 length: 14 residues. The CDR3 region is CAGSNGVVYNEQFF. The CDR3 DNA sequence: TGTGCCGGCAGTAACGGGGTAGTATACAATGAGCAGTTCTTC.

On this clonotype itself: A clone one base away is much larger, so this may be a read error. This CDR3 fails to terminate in the conserved phenylalanine or tryptophan, so it likely reflects a read error. CDR3 region: CASRPRGGNEQFY. In DNA form, the CDR3 reads TGTGCCAGCAGACCGAGGGGGGGCAATGAGCAGTTCTAC. J is TRBJ2-1 and V is TRBV14; D is possibly TRBD2 (7 bases). The CDR3 extends over 13 amino acids. Trimming shortened V by 6 bases and J by 6 bases, and 12 bases separated the two germline ends. CDR1 is SGHDN, CDR2 FVKESK, per germline.

This clonotype was seen at least ten times. This chain connects TRBV6-5 to TRBJ1-4; no reliable D call. Trimming pared 2 bases from V and 3 bases from J, leaving 10 bases between. This CDR3 has 15 amino acids. The germline V gene has CDR1 MNHEY and CDR2 SVGAGI. Written as DNA, the CDR3 is TGTGCCAGCAGTTACGAGGAGGGTCCTAATGAAAAACTGTTTTTT. Protein product: CASSYEEGPNEKLFF.

At least ten counts were recorded for this clonotype. The CDR3 loop reads CASSSPGTSGKNIQYF. DNA for the CDR3: TGTGCCAGCAGTTCCCCCGGGACTAGCGGCAAAAACATTCAGTACTTC. The chain carries TRBV28 and TRBJ2-4, with 11 bases identical to TRBD2. This CDR3 spans 16 amino acids. Germline trimming cut 4 bases from V and 3 bases from J; bases unmatched to any gene: 5. Germline values: CDR1 MDHEN, CDR2 SYDVKM.

On this clonotype itself: A much larger clone differs by one base, so this may be a read error. The chain combines TRBV29-1 with TRBJ1-1; 7 bases are shared with TRBD1. Germline CDR1 and CDR2: SQVTM and ANQGSEA. CDR3 length: 11 amino acids. V gave up 7 bases and J gave up 7 bases; unmatched junction bases: 6. CDR3 DNA sequence: TGCAGCGCCGGACAGGTGGGTGAAGCTTTCTTT. Its protein is CSAGQVGEAFF.

This clonotype was seen many times. This rearrangement joins TRBV4-1 to TRBJ1-1, with D possibly being TRBD1 (5 bases). Germline loops: CDR1 MGHRA, CDR2 YSYEKL. This CDR3 spans 14 amino acids. Trimming shortened V by 2 bases and J by 10 bases, and 17 bases separated the two germline ends. CDR3 in amino acids: CASSQPGLPIGAFF. The CDR3 DNA is TGCGCCAGCAGCCAACCGGGGCTCCCTATAGGAGCTTTCTTT.

This clonotype was counted a few times. The chain has TRBV2 and TRBJ2-1; D may correspond to TRBD1 or TRBD2 (6 bases each). CDR1 and CDR2 from the germline V gene are SNHLY and FYNNEI. The germline V and J ends were trimmed by 7 bases and 5 bases, with 18 bases remaining between them. The CDR3 contains 15 residues. DNA of the CDR3: TGTGCCAGCAAGGGGGAGCGGAGGGGGGACAATGAGCAGTTCTTC. Amino acids: CASKGERRGDNEQFF.

This clonotype appeared a few times. A much larger clone differs from this one at a single base, so this may be a read error. The V and J genes are TRBV4-1 and TRBJ1-1; the D gene is possibly TRBD1 (5 bases). CDR1 is MGHRA, CDR2 YSYEKL, per germline. The V gene lost 2 bases and the J gene lost 10 bases, with 17 bases spanning the gap. This CDR3 contains 14 residues. The CDR3 sequence is CASSQTQTAPRAFF. The CDR3, as DNA: TGCGCCAGCAGCCAAACGCAGACAGCGCCCCGAGCTTTCTTT.